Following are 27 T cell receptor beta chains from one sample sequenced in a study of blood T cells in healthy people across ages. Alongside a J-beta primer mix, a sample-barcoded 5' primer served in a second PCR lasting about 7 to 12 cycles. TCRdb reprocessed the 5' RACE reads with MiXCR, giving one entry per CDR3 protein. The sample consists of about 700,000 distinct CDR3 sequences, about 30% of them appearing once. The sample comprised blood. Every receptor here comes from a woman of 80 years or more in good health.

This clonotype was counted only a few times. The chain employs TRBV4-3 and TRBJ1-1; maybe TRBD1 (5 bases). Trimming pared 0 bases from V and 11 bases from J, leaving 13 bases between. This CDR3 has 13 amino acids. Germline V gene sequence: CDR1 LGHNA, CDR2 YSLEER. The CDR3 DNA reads TGCGCCAGCAGCCAAGATTACCAGGGACGCGCTTTCTTT. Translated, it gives CASSQDYQGRAFF.

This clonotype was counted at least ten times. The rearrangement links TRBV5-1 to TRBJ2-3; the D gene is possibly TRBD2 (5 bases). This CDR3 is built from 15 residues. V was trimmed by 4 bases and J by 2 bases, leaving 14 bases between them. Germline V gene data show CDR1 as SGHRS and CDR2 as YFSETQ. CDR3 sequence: CASSGWLAVTDTQYF. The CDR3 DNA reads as TGCGCCAGCAGCGGTTGGCTAGCAGTCACAGATACGCAGTATTTT.

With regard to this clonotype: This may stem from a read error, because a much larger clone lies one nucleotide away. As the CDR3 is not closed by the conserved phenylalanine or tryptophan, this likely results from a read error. For the CDR3, the DNA is TGTGCCAGCAGTGACGGAGGGGGCTATGGCTACACCGTC. This gives the protein CASSDGGGYGYTV. The rearrangement links TRBV6-4 to TRBJ1-2; TRBD1 might be the D (6 bases). The V gene lost 2 bases and the J gene lost 4 bases, with 8 bases spanning the gap. The CDR3 contains 13 residues. The germline CDR1 and CDR2 sequences are MRHNA and SNTAGT.

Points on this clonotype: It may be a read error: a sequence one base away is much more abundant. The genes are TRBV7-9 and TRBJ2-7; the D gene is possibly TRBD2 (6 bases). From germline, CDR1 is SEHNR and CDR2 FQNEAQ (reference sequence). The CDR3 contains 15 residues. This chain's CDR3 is CSSSLAFRESYEQYF. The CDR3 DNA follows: TGTTCCAGCAGCTTAGCATTCCGGGAGTCCTACGAGCAGTACTTC.

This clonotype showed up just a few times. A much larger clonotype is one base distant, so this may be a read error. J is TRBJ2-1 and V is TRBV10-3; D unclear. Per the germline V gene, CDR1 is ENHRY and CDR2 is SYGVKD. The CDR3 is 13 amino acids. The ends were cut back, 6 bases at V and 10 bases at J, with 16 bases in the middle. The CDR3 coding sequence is TGTGCCATCAGGGAGATCACGGGCCCCGAGCAGTTCTTC. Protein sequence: CAIREITGPEQFF.

CDR3 loop: CASSGGQGIYNEQFF. The CDR3 DNA reads TGCGCCAGCAGCGGGGGACAGGGGATCTACAATGAGCAGTTCTTC. The chain combines TRBV5-1 with TRBJ2-1; TRBD1 aligns across 10 bases. J lost 3 bases, V lost 4 bases, and 4 bases had no gene match. CDR1 is SGHRS, CDR2 YFSETQ, per germline. The CDR3 spans 15 residues.

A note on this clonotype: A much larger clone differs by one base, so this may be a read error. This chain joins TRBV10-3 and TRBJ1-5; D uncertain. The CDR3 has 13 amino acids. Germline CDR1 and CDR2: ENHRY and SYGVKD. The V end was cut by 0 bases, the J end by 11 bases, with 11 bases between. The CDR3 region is CAISESIGAAQHF. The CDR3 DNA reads TGTGCCATCAGTGAGTCGATAGGCGCAGCCCAGCATTTT.

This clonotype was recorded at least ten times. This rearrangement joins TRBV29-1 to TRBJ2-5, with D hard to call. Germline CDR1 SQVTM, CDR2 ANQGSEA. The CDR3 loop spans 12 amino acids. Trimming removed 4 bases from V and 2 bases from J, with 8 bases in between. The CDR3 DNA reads TGCAGCGTTGTATGGTCACAAGAGACCCAGTACTTC. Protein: CSVVWSQETQYF.

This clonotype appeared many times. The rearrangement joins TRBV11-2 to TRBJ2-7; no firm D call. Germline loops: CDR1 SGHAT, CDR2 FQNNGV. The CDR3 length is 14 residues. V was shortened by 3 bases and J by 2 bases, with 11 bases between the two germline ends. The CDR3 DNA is TGTGCCAGCAGCTTTTCGGTAACCGCCTACGAGCAGTACTTC. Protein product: CASSFSVTAYEQYF.

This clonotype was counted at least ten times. The CDR3 DNA is TGCGCCAGCAGCGGCGGAAACAGGGGATACTATGGCTACACCTTC. This translates into CASSGGNRGYYGYTF. The chain links TRBV5-1 to TRBJ1-2, with 7 bases identical to TRBD1. There are 15 residues in the CDR3. Germline V lookup: CDR1 SGHRS, CDR2 YFSETQ. V shed 4 bases, J shed 3 bases, and the junction held 9 bases outside the gene matches. Drawing the rest from reference TRBV5-1 and TRBJ1-2, the complete variable domain is KAGVTQTPRYLIKTRGQQVTLSCSPISGHRSVSWYQQTPGQGLQFLFEYFSETQRNKGNFPGRFSGRQFSNSRSEMNVSTLELGDSALYLCASSGGNRGYYGYTFGSGTRLTVV.

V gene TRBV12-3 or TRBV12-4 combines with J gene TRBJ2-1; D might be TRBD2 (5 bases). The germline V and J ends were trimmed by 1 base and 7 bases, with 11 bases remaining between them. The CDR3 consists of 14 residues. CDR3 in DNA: TGTGCCAGCAGTTTAGGGGATACGGGGAATGAGCAGTTCTTC. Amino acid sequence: CASSLGDTGNEQFF.

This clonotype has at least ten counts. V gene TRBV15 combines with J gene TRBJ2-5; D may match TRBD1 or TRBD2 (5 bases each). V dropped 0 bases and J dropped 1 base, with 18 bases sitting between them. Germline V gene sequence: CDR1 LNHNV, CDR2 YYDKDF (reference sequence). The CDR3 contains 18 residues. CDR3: CATSRESLRFGGQETQYF. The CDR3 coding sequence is TGTGCCACCAGCAGAGAGAGCCTGCGGTTTGGGGGCCAAGAGACCCAGTACTTC.

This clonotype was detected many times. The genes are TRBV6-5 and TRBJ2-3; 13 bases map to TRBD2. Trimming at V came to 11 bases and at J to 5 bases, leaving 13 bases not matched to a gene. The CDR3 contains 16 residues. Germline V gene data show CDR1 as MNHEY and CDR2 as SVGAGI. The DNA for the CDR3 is TGTGCCCGGAGGACTAGCGGGGGCGTAAGTGGAGATACGCAGTATTTT. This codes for CARRTSGGVSGDTQYF.

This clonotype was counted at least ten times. In nucleotides, the CDR3 is TGCGCCAGCAGCCCGTCGGGGCCGAGCTCCTACAATGAGCAGTTCTTC. It yields the protein CASSPSGPSSYNEQFF. This chain joins TRBV5-1 and TRBJ2-1; the D call may be TRBD1 or TRBD2 (5 bases each). Per the germline V gene, CDR1 is SGHRS and CDR2 is YFSETQ. CDR3 length equals 16 residues. V was pared by 4 bases and J by 0 bases, with 14 bases between.

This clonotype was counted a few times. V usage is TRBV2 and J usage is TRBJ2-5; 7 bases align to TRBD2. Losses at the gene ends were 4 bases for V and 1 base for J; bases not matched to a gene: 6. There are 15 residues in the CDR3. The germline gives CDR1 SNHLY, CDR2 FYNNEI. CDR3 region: CASSGTSRTQETQYF. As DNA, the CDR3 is TGTGCCAGCAGTGGGACTAGTAGGACCCAAGAGACCCAGTACTTC.

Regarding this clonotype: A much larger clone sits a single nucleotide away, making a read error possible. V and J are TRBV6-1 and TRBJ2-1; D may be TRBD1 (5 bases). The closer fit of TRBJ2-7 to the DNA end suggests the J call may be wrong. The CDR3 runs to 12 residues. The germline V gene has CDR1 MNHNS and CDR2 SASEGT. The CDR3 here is CASTGSDNEQYF. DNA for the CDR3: TGTGCCAGTACAGGCTCCGACAATGAGCAGTACTTC.

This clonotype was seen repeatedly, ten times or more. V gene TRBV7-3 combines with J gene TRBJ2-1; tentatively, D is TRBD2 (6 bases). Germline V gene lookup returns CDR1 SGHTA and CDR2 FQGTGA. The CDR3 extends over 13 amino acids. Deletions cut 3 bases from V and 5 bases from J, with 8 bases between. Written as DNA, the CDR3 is TGTGCCAGCAGCTTCGGGGGTCACAATGAGCAGTTCTTC. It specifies CASSFGGHNEQFF.

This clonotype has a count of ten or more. CDR3 loop: CASSQDFDQPQHF. DNA for the CDR3: TGTGCCAGCAGCCAAGATTTTGATCAGCCCCAGCATTTT. This chain links TRBV3-1 with TRBJ1-5, with D unresolved. Deletions cut 0 bases from V and 5 bases from J, with 5 bases between. The germline CDR1 and CDR2 sequences are LGHDT and YNNKEL (reference sequence). The CDR3 extends over 13 amino acids.

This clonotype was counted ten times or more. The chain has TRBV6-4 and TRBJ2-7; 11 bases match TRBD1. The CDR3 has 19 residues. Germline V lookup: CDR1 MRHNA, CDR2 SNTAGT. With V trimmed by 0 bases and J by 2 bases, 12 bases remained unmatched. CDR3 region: CASSDSIREGTGGAYEQYF. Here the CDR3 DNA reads TGTGCCAGCAGTGACTCGATCAGGGAGGGGACAGGGGGGGCCTACGAGCAGTACTTC.

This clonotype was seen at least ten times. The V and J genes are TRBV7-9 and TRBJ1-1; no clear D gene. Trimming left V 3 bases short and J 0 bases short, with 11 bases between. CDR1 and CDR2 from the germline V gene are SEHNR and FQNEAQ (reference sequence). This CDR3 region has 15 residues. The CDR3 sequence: CASSLGSLMNTEAFF. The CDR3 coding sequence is TGTGCCAGCAGCTTGGGCAGCCTCATGAACACTGAAGCTTTCTTT.

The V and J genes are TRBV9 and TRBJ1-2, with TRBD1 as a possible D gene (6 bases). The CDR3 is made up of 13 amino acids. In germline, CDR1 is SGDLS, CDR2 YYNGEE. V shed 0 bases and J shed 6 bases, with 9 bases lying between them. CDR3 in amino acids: CASSVGAGDGYTF. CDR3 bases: TGTGCCAGCAGCGTAGGTGCAGGGGATGGCTACACCTTC. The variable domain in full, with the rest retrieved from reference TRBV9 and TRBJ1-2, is DSGVTQTPKHLITATGQRVTLRCSPRSGDLSVYWYQQSLDQGLQFLIQYYNGEERAKGNILERFSAQQFPDLHSELNLSSLELGDSALYFCASSVGAGDGYTFGSGTRLTVV.

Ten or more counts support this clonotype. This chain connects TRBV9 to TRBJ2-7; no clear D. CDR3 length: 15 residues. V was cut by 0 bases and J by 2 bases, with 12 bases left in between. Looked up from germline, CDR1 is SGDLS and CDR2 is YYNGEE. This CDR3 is CASSVGQAFPYEQYF. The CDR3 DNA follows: TGTGCCAGCAGCGTAGGCCAGGCATTCCCCTACGAGCAGTACTTC.

The CDR3 region has the DNA TGTGCCAGCAGCTTAGAACAGGGGCTCTACAATGAGCAGTTCTTC. Amino acids: CASSLEQGLYNEQFF. The chain carries TRBV7-2 and TRBJ2-1; TRBD1 matches at 7 bases. CDR1 is SGHTA and CDR2 is FQGNSA in the germline V gene. The CDR3 length is 15 residues. V lost 1 base and J lost 3; bases outside the gene matches: 3. The full variable domain, with the rest looked up from reference TRBV7-2 and TRBJ2-1, is GAGVSQSPSNKVTEKGKDVELRCDPISGHTALYWYRQSLGQGLEFLIYFQGNSAPDKSGLPSDRFSAERTGGSVSTLTIQRTQQEDSAVYLCASSLEQGLYNEQFFGPGTRLTVL.

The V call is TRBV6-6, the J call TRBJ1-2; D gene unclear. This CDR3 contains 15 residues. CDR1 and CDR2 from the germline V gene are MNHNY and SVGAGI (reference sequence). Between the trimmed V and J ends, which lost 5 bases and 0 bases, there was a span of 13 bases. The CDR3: CASSQTDGANYGYTF. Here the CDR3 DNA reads TGTGCCAGCAGTCAAACTGACGGAGCTAACTATGGCTACACCTTC.

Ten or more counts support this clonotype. CDR3 nucleotide sequence: TGTGCCAGCAGCTTAGGAAATTACGGGGGCGGTGGAAACATTCAGTACTTC. Translated: CASSLGNYGGGGNIQYF. V gene TRBV7-9 combines with J gene TRBJ2-4, with D perhaps given as TRBD1 or TRBD2 (6 bases each). Germline V gives CDR1 SEHNR, CDR2 FQNEAQ (reference sequence). Trimming took 1 base from V and 6 from J, leaving 19 bases between them. The CDR3 length is 17 residues.

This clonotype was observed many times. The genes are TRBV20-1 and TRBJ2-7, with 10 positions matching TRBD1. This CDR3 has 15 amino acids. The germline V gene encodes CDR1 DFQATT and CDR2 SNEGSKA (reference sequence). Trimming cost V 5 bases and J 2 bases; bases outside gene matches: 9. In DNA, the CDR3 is TGCAGTGCTGGGATAGGGGGGACAGGGGCCTACGAGCAGTACTTC. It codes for CSAGIGGTGAYEQYF.

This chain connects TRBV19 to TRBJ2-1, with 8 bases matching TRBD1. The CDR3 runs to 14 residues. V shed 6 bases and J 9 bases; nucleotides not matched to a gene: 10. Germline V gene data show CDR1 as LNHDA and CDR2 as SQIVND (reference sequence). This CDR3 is CASSSGQVAGEQFF. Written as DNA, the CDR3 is TGTGCCAGTAGCTCGGGACAGGTGGCCGGTGAGCAGTTCTTC.